Shown below are 19 T cell receptor beta chains from a single sample sequenced in a study of spatial heterogeneity in lung cancer. Time point noted: sample taken at primary tumor resection. The study's findings and limits: Within tumors, counts of expanded alpha and beta TCRs tracked tumor mutation counts.

TCRdb reprocessed the 5' RACE reads with MiXCR, giving one entry per CDR3 protein. Counted here are about 3,700 distinct CDR3 sequences, about a quarter occurring once; the ten biggest clones make up 11% to 15%. What these receptors recognize is not known. Sequenced here: lung tumor tissue, sampled at surgery. Receptors originate from a male donor with early-stage non-small cell lung cancer.

This clonotype was counted many times. This beta chain is a stray sequence in a library constructed for alpha chains; its clone size is not meaningful. This chain links TRBV5-1 with TRBJ2-2; D remains ambiguous. The CDR3 runs to 15 residues. V shed 0 bases and J shed 7 bases, with 13 bases lying between them. CDR1 SGHRS and CDR2 YFSETQ come from the germline V gene. CDR3 sequence reads: CASSLGQAQHGELFF. The CDR3 nucleotides are TGCGCCAGCAGCTTGGGGCAGGCCCAGCACGGGGAGCTGTTTTTT.

Concerning this clonotype: This beta chain lies outside the target of a library built for alpha chains; its clone size means little. The chain has TRBV5-1 and TRBJ2-7; 7 bases line up with TRBD1. The CDR3 consists of 13 residues. Trimming at V came to 4 bases and at J to 2 bases, leaving 3 bases not matched to a gene. Per germline, CDR1 SGHRS and CDR2 YFSETQ. The CDR3, as DNA: TGCGCCAGCAGCCTTGACAGGGCCTACGAGCAGTACTTC. Its translation: CASSLDRAYEQYF.

In this sample, this clonotype is medium-sized. This beta chain is an unintended read in a library built for alpha chains; its size means little. The chain joins TRBV5-1 to TRBJ1-1, with D possibly being TRBD1 (5 bases). V shed 0 bases and J shed 1 base, with 19 bases lying between them. Germline V gene data show CDR1 as SGHRS and CDR2 as YFSETQ. The CDR3 runs to 18 residues. CDR3: CASSLVGFRQPPNTEAFF. The CDR3, as DNA: TGCGCCAGCAGCTTGGTGGGCTTTAGACAGCCACCGAACACTGAAGCTTTCTTT.

This clonotype was counted between two and nine times. This beta chain is an off-target read within a library intended for alpha chains, so its frequency means little. The gene calls are TRBV27 and TRBJ1-1; TRBD1 matches at 7 bases. Germline V gives CDR1 MNHEY, CDR2 SMNVEV (reference sequence). The CDR3 loop spans 13 amino acids. V shed 6 bases, J shed 11 bases, and the junction held 12 bases outside the gene matches. In nucleotides, the CDR3 is TGTGCCAGCAGCCTAGTGACAGGGAGTTTGGCTTTCTTT. This sequence encodes CASSLVTGSLAFF.

As concerns this clonotype: Found in a library prepared for alpha chains, this beta chain is an off-target read, and its abundance has little meaning. The chain carries TRBV19 and TRBJ1-2; D not certain. The CDR3 contains 14 residues. CDR1 LNHDA and CDR2 SQIVND come from the germline V gene (reference sequence). The ends were cut back, 5 bases at V and 2 bases at J, with 12 bases in the middle. In DNA, the CDR3 is TGTGCCAGTAGTCTCATGACCCACAACTATGGCTACACCTTC. It codes for CASSLMTHNYGYTF.

Relative to its sample, this clonotype is medium-sized. Because this beta chain is a stray read in a library intended to capture alpha chains, its abundance should not be given much weight. This rearrangement joins TRBV4-1 to TRBJ1-1; TRBD1 might be the D (6 bases). CDR3 size: 15 residues. Per the germline V gene, CDR1 is MGHRA and CDR2 is YSYEKL. Trimming took 1 base from V and 5 from J, leaving 14 bases between them. CDR3: CASSQVKGQGTEAFF. Here the CDR3 DNA reads TGCGCCAGCAGCCAAGTAAAGGGGCAGGGGACTGAAGCTTTCTTT.

As for this clonotype: As an off-target read in a library built for alpha chains, this beta chain has a frequency of little significance. The chain has TRBV12-3 or TRBV12-4 and TRBJ1-3, with D unclear. Trimming shortened V by 3 bases and J by 4 bases, and 4 bases separated the two germline ends. The CDR3 extends over 12 amino acids. In DNA form, the CDR3 reads TGTGCCAGCAGTTTTGGAGGAAACACCATATATTTT. Protein product: CASSFGGNTIYF.

This clonotype came up once. Possible read error: a much larger clone is one base away. The library was designed around alpha chains, so this beta chain is a stray read whose abundance carries little weight. The V and J genes are TRBV5-1 and TRBJ1-5, with no clear D. CDR3 length equals 15 residues. The germline gives CDR1 SGHRS, CDR2 YFSETQ. CDR3 sequence: CAGSGGLDGNQPQHF. CDR3 DNA sequence: TGCGCCGGCAGCGGAGGGTTGGATGGCAATCAGCCCCAGCATTTT.

Note on this clonotype: This beta chain came through as a stray read in a library set up for alpha chains, and its size says little. This chain's CDR3 is CASSQGQSSYEQYF. The CDR3 DNA sequence: TGCGCCAGCAGCCAAGGTCAGAGCTCCTACGAGCAGTACTTC. The V gene is TRBV4-1, the J gene TRBJ2-7; no clear D. CDR3 size: 14 residues. V lost 1 base to trimming and J lost 0 bases, with 7 bases between them. Germline CDR1 is MGHRA and CDR2 is YSYEKL.

This clonotype is labeled medium-sized. A library made for alpha chains picked up this beta chain off target, so its size means little. The rearrangement links TRBV19 to TRBJ2-3; D is possibly TRBD1 or TRBD2 (6 bases each). The CDR3 is 14 amino acids. Germline V lookup: CDR1 LNHDA, CDR2 SQIVND (reference sequence). Deletions cut 5 bases from V and 6 bases from J, with 15 bases between. The DNA for the CDR3 is TGTGCCAGTAGTCCTATACAGGGAGGTGATACGCAGTATTTT. Translated, it gives CASSPIQGGDTQYF.

Within the sample, this clonotype is medium-sized. This beta chain is an off-target read within a library intended for alpha chains, so its frequency means little. This rearrangement joins TRBV30 to TRBJ2-1; 10 bases are shared with TRBD2. This CDR3 region has 15 residues. Germline V gene lookup returns CDR1 GTSNPN and CDR2 SVGIG (reference sequence). Unmatched junction bases numbered 10, after V lost 8 bases and J lost 3 bases. CDR3 sequence: CAQGRAGGHYNEQFF. CDR3 in DNA: TGTGCCCAGGGACGAGCGGGAGGGCACTACAATGAGCAGTTCTTC.

This clonotype was detected only a few times. Since the library was made to target alpha chains, this beta chain is a stray read and its abundance is not meaningful. This CDR3 reads CASRGDNSNQPQHF. The CDR3 region has the DNA TGTGCCAGCAGGGGGGACAATAGCAATCAGCCCCAGCATTTT. V usage is TRBV2 and J usage is TRBJ1-5; D may be TRBD1 (6 bases). V was shortened by 6 bases and J by 0 bases, with 9 bases between the two germline ends. This CDR3 has 14 residues. Germline V gene lookup returns CDR1 SNHLY and CDR2 FYNNEI.

With respect to this clonotype: The size of this beta chain means little, since it is a stray read in a library made for alpha chains. The gene calls are TRBV27 and TRBJ2-7; a possible D gene is TRBD1 (5 bases). V was trimmed by 8 bases and J by 4 bases, leaving 21 bases between them. This CDR3 is built from 15 residues. Germline values: CDR1 MNHEY, CDR2 SMNVEV (reference sequence). CDR3 nucleotide sequence: TGTGCCAGCGGTGGCGTGGGGCAGCCCGCATACGAGCAGTACTTC. Amino acids: CASGGVGQPAYEQYF.

In regard to this clonotype: This beta chain came through as a stray read in a library set up for alpha chains, and its size says little. The CDR3 loop reads CARGTGNQPQHF. The CDR3 DNA reads as TGTGCCAGGGGGACAGGGAATCAGCCCCAGCATTTT. V is TRBV2 and J is TRBJ1-5, with 9 bases matching TRBD1. The V segment lost 9 bases and the J segment 4 bases; nucleotides outside the gene matches: 1. CDR1 is SNHLY and CDR2 is FYNNEI in the germline V gene. The CDR3 extends over 12 amino acids.

This clonotype has more than one count but fewer than ten. Since the library was made to target alpha chains, this beta chain is a stray read and its abundance is not meaningful. The chain employs TRBV2 and TRBJ2-7; D gene unclear. The CDR3 extends over 14 amino acids. Germline-derived CDR1 and CDR2 are SNHLY and FYNNEI. Trimming shortened V by 6 bases and J by 0 bases, and 12 bases separated the two germline ends. The CDR3: CASSHLGLSYEQYF. The CDR3 DNA sequence: TGTGCCAGCAGCCACCTGGGCCTCTCCTACGAGCAGTACTTC.

Points on this clonotype: Within a library made for alpha chains, this beta chain is off target, and its count is uninformative. The V and J genes are TRBV6-2 or TRBV6-3 and TRBJ1-1; D not resolved. Trimming stripped 2 bases from V and 3 bases from J, with 1 base between. Looked up from germline, CDR1 is MNHEY and CDR2 is SVGEGT. The CDR3 contains 11 residues. This CDR3 is CASSYDTEAFF. The DNA of the CDR3 is TGTGCCAGCAGTTACGACACTGAAGCTTTCTTT.

This clonotype is labeled as medium-sized. In a library made to pick up alpha chains, this beta chain is a stray read with a size that means little. This chain connects TRBV6-1 to TRBJ2-7, with D possibly matching TRBD1 (7 bases). V lost 2 bases, J lost 5 bases, and 10 bases lay in between. The CDR3 runs 13 residues. Germline CDR1 is MNHNS and CDR2 is SASEGT. The CDR3, as DNA: TGTGCCAGCAGTGAATCCAGGGGGGACGAGCAGTACGTC. Amino acid sequence: CASSESRGDEQYV.

This clonotype was found many times. The size of this beta chain means little, since it is a stray read in a library made for alpha chains. The chain has TRBV15 and TRBJ1-5, with 8 bases that match TRBD1. Germline lookup yields CDR1 LNHNV and CDR2 YYDKDF (reference sequence). V was clipped by 3 bases and J by 7 bases; unmatched bases: 8. The CDR3 is 15 residues long. The DNA of the CDR3 is TGTGCCACCAGCAGTGACGACAGGGGTGACCAGCCCCAGCATTTT. Residues: CATSSDDRGDQPQHF.

The table lists this clonotype with many counts. Since the library was made to target alpha chains, this beta chain is a stray read and its abundance is not meaningful. This chain uses TRBV5-4 with TRBJ2-7; 7 bases match TRBD1. With 4 bases clipped from V and 1 base from J, the junction kept 2 bases outside the gene matches. The CDR3 spans 13 residues. Germline V gives CDR1 SGHNT, CDR2 YYREEE (reference sequence). The CDR3 is CASSLQGSYEQYF. The CDR3 DNA follows: TGTGCCAGCAGCCTACAGGGGTCCTACGAGCAGTACTTC.